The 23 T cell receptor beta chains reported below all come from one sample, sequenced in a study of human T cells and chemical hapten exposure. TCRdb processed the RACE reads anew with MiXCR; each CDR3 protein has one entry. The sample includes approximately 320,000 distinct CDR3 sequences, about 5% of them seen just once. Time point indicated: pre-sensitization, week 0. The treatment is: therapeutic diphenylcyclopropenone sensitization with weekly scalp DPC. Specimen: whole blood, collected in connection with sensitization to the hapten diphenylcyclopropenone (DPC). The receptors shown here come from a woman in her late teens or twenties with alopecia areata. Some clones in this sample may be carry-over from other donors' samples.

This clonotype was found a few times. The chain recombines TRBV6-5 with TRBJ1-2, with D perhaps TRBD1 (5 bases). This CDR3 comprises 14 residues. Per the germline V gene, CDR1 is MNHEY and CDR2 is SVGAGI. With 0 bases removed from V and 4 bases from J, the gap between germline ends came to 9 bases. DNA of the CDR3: TGTGCCAGCAGTTACTCCCAGGGTCGCTATGGCTACACCTTC. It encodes CASSYSQGRYGYTF.

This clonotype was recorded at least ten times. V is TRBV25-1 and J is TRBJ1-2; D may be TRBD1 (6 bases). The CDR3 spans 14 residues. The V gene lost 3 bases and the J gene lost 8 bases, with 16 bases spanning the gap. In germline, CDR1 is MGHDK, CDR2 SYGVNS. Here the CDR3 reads CASSDVVEGDGYTF. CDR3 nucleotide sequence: TGTGCCAGCAGTGACGTGGTAGAGGGGGACGGCTACACCTTC.

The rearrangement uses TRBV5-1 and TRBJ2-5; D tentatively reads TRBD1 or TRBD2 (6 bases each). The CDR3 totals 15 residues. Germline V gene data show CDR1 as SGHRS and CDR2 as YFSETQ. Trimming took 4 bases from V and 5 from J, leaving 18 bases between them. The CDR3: CASSPGPGAGETQYF. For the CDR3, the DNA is TGCGCCAGCAGCCCTGGACCGGGGGCCGGTGAGACCCAGTACTTC. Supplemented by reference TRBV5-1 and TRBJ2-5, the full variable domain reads KAGVTQTPRYLIKTRGQQVTLSCSPISGHRSVSWYQQTPGQGLQFLFEYFSETQRNKGNFPGRFSGRQFSNSRSEMNVSTLELGDSALYLCASSPGPGAGETQYFGPGTRLLVL.

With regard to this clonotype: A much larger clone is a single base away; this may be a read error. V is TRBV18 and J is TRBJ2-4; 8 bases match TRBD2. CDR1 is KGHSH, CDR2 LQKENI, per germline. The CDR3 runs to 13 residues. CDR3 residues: CTSSPGGDNIQYF. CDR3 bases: TGTACCAGCTCACCGGGAGGGGATAACATTCAGTACTTC.

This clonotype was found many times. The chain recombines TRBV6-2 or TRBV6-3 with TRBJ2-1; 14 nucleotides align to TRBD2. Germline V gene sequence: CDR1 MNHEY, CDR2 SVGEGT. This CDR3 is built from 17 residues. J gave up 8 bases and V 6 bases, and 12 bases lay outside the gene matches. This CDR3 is CASSLGTSGGQRDEQFF. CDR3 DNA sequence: TGTGCCAGCAGCCTCGGGACTAGCGGGGGCCAGAGGGATGAGCAGTTCTTC.

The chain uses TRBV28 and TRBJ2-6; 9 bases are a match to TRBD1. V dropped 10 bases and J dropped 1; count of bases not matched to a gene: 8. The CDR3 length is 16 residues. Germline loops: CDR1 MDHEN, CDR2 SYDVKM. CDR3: CAIRQGGDSGANVLTF. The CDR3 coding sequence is TGTGCCATCCGACAGGGGGGCGATTCTGGGGCCAACGTCCTGACTTTC.

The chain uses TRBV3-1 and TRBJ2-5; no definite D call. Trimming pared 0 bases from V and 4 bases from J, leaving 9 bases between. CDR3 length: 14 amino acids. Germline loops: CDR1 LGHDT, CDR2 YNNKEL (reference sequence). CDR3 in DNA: TGTGCCAGCAGCCAAGAGGGTAGGAGAGAGACCCAGTACTTC. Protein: CASSQEGRRETQYF.

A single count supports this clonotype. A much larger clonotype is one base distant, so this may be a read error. The DNA for the CDR3 is TGTGCTGGCAGCCTTGTGTTTAGCGGGGGGGCCACAGATACGCAGTATTTT. Translated: CAGSLVFSGGATDTQYF. This sequence joins TRBV7-7 and TRBJ2-3; 11 nucleotides agree with TRBD2. Per the germline V gene, CDR1 is SSHAT and CDR2 is FNYEAQ (reference sequence). The CDR3 runs to 17 residues.

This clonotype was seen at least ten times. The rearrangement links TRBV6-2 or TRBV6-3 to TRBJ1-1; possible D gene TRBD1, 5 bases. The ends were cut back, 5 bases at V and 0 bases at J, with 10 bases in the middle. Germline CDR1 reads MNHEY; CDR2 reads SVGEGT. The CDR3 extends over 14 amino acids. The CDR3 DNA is TGTGCCAGCAGTCCGGGGGTCGTGAACACTGAAGCTTTCTTT. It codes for CASSPGVVNTEAFF.

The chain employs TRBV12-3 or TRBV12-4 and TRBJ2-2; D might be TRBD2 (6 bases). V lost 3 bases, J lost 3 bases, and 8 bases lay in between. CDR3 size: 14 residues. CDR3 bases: TGTGCCAGCAGTTTTGGAGGGGACACCGGGGAGCTGTTTTTT. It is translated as CASSFGGDTGELFF.

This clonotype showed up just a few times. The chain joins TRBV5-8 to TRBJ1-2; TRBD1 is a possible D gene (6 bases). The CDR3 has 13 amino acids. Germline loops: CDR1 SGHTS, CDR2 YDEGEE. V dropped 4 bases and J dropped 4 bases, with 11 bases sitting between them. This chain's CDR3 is CASSPARGYGYTF. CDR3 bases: TGTGCCAGCAGCCCTGCCAGGGGCTATGGCTACACCTTC.

CDR3 DNA sequence: TGTGCCAGCAGTTTAGGGACAGCCCGCCGAGCTTTCTTT. This codes for CASSLGTARRAFF. V and J are TRBV27 and TRBJ1-1, with 7 bases aligning to TRBD1. V lost 2 bases to trimming and J lost 10 bases; unmatched junction nucleotides: 7. CDR3 length: 13 amino acids. Germline V gene lookup returns CDR1 MNHEY and CDR2 SMNVEV (reference sequence).

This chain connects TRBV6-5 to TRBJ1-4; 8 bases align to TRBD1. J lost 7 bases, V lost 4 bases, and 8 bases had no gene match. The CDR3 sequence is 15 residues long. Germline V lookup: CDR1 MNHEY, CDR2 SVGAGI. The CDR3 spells CASSFETGVREKLFF. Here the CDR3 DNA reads TGTGCCAGCAGTTTCGAGACAGGGGTTCGTGAAAAACTGTTTTTT.

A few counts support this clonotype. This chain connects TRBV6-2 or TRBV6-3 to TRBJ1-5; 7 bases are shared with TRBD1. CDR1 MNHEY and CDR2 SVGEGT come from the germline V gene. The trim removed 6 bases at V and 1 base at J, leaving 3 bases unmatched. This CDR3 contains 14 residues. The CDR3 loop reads CASRSTGSNQPQHF. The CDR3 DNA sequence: TGTGCCAGCAGGTCGACAGGGAGCAATCAGCCCCAGCATTTT.

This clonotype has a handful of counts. The CDR3, as DNA: TGTGCCAGCACCCCGATGCCCTCCATTGGGACCGGGGAGCTGTTTTTT. Residues: CASTPMPSIGTGELFF. The genes are TRBV6-6 and TRBJ2-2, with D uncertain. V shed 7 bases and J shed 5 bases, with 20 bases lying between them. This CDR3 is built from 16 residues. Looked up from germline, CDR1 is MNHNY and CDR2 is SVGAGI (reference sequence).

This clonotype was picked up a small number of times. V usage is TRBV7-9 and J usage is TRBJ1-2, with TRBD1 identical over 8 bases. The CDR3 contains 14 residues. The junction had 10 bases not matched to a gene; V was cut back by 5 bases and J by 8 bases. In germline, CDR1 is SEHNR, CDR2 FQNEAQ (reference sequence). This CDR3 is CASSPPTTGAGYTF. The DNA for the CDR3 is TGTGCCAGCAGCCCGCCCACGACAGGGGCCGGCTACACCTTC.

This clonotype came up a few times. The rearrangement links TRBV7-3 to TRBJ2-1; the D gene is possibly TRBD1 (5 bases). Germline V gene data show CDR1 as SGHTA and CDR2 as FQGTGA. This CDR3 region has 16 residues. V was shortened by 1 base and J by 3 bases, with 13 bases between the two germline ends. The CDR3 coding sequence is TGTGCCAGCAGCTTAAATCAGGGTCCCTACTACAATGAGCAGTTCTTC. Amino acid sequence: CASSLNQGPYYNEQFF.

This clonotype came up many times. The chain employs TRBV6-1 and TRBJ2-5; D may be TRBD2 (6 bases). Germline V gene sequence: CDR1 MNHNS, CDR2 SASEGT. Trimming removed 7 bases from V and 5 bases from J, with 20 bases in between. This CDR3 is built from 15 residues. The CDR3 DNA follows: TGTGCCAGCATAGCCGGGACTTCCGGTACGGAGACCCAGTACTTC. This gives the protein CASIAGTSGTETQYF.

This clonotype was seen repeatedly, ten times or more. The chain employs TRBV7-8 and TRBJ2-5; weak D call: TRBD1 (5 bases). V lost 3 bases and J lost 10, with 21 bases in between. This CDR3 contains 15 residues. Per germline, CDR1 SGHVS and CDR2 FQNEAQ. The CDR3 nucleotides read TGTGCCAGCAGCTTTATGGACACCTCCAACCAGCTCCAGTACTTC. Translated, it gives CASSFMDTSNQLQYF.

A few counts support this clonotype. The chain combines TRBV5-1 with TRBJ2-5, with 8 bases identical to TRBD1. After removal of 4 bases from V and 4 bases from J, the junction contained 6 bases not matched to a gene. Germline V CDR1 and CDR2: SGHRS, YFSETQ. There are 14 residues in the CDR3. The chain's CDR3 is CASSHSGGLETQYF. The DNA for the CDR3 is TGCGCCAGCAGCCACTCAGGGGGCCTAGAGACCCAGTACTTC.

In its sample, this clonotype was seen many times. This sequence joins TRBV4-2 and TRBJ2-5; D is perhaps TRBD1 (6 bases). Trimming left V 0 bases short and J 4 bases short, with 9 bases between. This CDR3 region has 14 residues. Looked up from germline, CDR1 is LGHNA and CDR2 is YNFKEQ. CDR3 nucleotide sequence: TGTGCCAGCAGCCAAGATTCCAGGGGAGAGACCCAGTACTTC. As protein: CASSQDSRGETQYF.

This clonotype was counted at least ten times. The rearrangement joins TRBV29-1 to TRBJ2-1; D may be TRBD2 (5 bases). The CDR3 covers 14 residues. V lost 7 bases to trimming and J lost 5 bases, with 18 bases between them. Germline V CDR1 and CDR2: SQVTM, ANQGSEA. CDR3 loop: CSAVVGLAHNEQFF. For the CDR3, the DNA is TGCAGCGCCGTGGTAGGCCTAGCCCACAATGAGCAGTTCTTC.

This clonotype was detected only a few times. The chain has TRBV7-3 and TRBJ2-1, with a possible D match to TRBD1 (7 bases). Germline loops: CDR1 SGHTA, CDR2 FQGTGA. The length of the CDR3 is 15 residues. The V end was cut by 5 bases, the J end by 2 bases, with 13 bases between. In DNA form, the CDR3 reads TGTGCCAGCAGCCCAGGGGGGTTTCCCTACAATGAGCAGTTCTTC. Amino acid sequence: CASSPGGFPYNEQFF.